A selection of T cell receptor beta chains follows, all from one sample in a study of T cell changes during pregnancy in multiple sclerosis. TCRdb's copy holds only in-frame clones and misses some; the assay was immunoSEQ multiplex PCR. This table has tens of thousands of clones, around 93% appearing once. The sequences come from peripheral blood, collected in the first trimester of pregnancy. The receptors here all came from a female donor in good health, enrolled as a control in a pregnancy study. Both conserved end residues are part of each CDR3. Fields, in order: CDR3 length, D gene, V gene, J gene, CDR3 protein, CDR3 DNA. A D gene is named only where the DNA matches it firmly.

>17|.|TRBV4-1|TRBJ1-2
CASSQSPGSGRNYGYTF
TGCGCCAGCAGCCAAAGCCCAGGCTCAGGGCGAAACTATGGCTACACCTTC
>14|TRBD1|TRBV30|TRBJ2-2
CAWSEGQMPGELFF
TGTGCCTGGAGCGAGGGACAGATGCCCGGGGAGCTGTTTTTT
>14|TRBD1|TRBV9|TRBJ2-3
CASSPGTGSDTQYF
TGTGCCAGCAGCCCCGGGACAGGGTCGGATACGCAGTATTTT
>16|TRBD2|TRBV7-9|TRBJ2-3
CASSLGTSGLTDTQYF
TGTGCCAGCAGTTTAGGGACTAGCGGACTCACAGATACGCAGTATTTT
>14|TRBD1|TRBV9|TRBJ2-1
CASSVGDRGDEQFF
TGTGCCAGCAGCGTAGGGGACAGGGGCGATGAGCAGTTCTTC
>15|TRBD1|TRBV9|TRBJ1-1
CASSVQGQLNTEAFF
TGTGCCAGCAGCGTACAGGGACAGTTGAACACTGAAGCTTTCTTT
>12|.|TRBV7-9|TRBJ2-1
CASSGDSPQMFF
TGTGCCAGCAGCGGTGACAGCCCCCAGATGTTCTTC
>17|.|TRBV7-9|TRBJ1-3
CASSPTPYGVSGNTIYF
TGTGCCAGCAGCCCTACCCCTTACGGAGTCTCTGGAAACACCATATATTTT
>15|.|TRBV28|TRBJ2-3
CASSGAGLNTDTQYF
TGTGCCAGCTCCGGTGCAGGGCTCAACACAGATACGCAGTATTTT
>15|TRBD1|TRBV5-4|TRBJ1-2
CASSQFGTANYGYTF
TGTGCCAGCAGCCAATTCGGGACAGCCAACTATGGCTACACCTTC